Below, 22 T cell receptor beta chains from the same sample are listed, as sequenced in a study of CD8 T cells in Susac syndrome. It was with random hexamers that roughly 0.5 to 1 ug RNA was reverse transcribed. TCRdb recomputed calls from the immunoSEQ multiplex PCR reads with MiXCR, one row per CDR3 protein. The table records some 170,000 distinct CDR3 sequences, approximately 94% of them present only once. The sample taken for sequencing was CD4+ T cells from PBMCs. Source of these receptors: a human donor in good health.

This chain links TRBV6-5 with TRBJ2-5, with D possibly being TRBD2 (6 bases). Germline V gene data show CDR1 as MNHEY and CDR2 as SVGAGI. The CDR3 has 15 residues. Trimming cost V 4 bases and J 5 bases, with 17 bases left between them. The CDR3 DNA sequence: TGTGCCAGCAGTTTGTCGGGAGTCGCGGGGGAGACCCAGTACTTC. It translates to CASSLSGVAGETQYF.

The CDR3 DNA sequence: TGCGCCAGCAGCTTGGGGGACGACCAAGAGACCCAGTACTTC. Protein: CASSLGDDQETQYF. The V gene is TRBV5-1, the J gene TRBJ2-5; D might be TRBD1 or TRBD2, each matching 5 bases. CDR3 size: 14 residues. The V gene lost 0 bases and the J gene lost 0 bases, with 6 bases spanning the gap. The germline CDR1 and CDR2 sequences are SGHRS and YFSETQ.

Here the CDR3 DNA reads TGCAGTGCTGGGTTAAACGACAGAAACTATGGCTACACCTTC. The encoded protein is CSAGLNDRNYGYTF. This chain links TRBV20-1 with TRBJ1-2; possibly TRBD1 for D (5 bases). Germline values: CDR1 DFQATT, CDR2 SNEGSKA (reference sequence). V lost 5 bases, J lost 2 bases, and 15 bases lay in between. CDR3 length: 14 amino acids.

The chain has TRBV12-3 or TRBV12-4 and TRBJ2-7; 10 nucleotides match TRBD1. The CDR3 is made up of 15 amino acids. Unmatched junction bases numbered 9, after V lost 5 bases and J lost 5 bases. This CDR3 is CASSPSGTGDDEQYF. CDR3 nucleotide sequence: TGTGCCAGCAGTCCGTCCGGGACAGGGGACGACGAGCAGTACTTC.

This sequence joins TRBV15 and TRBJ1-5; no clear D. Germline CDR1 is LNHNV and CDR2 is YYDKDF (reference sequence). This CDR3 contains 16 residues. The V end lost 0 bases, the J end lost 4 bases, and 13 bases lay between the germline ends. In DNA, the CDR3 is TGTGCCACCAGCAGAGATTGGGGAATGGGGAATCAGCCCCAGCATTTT. It yields the protein CATSRDWGMGNQPQHF. The complete variable domain, with remaining parts taken from reference TRBV15 and TRBJ1-5, reads DAMVIQNPRYQVTQFGKPVTLSCSQTLNHNVMYWYQQKSSQAPKLLFHYYDKDFNNEADTPDNFQSRRPNTSFCFLDIRSPGLGDTAMYLCATSRDWGMGNQPQHFGDGTRLSIL.

This clonotype was picked up one time. The chain employs TRBV14 and TRBJ2-3; 7 bases agree with TRBD2. CDR1 is SGHDN and CDR2 is FVKESK in the germline V gene. Germline trimming cut 1 base from V and 2 bases from J; bases unmatched to any gene: 6. There are 16 residues in the CDR3. DNA of the CDR3: TGTGCCAGCAGCCAAGGCCTAGCGGAAAACACAGATACGCAGTATTTT. This codes for CASSQGLAENTDTQYF.

The CDR3 DNA follows: TGCAGTGCTAGGACCAGAAGGAGCTCCTACGAGCAGTACTTC. Amino acid sequence: CSARTRRSSYEQYF. The chain joins TRBV20-1 to TRBJ2-7; D is undetermined. Per the germline V gene, CDR1 is DFQATT and CDR2 is SNEGSKA (reference sequence). V dropped 3 bases and J dropped 0 bases, with 12 bases sitting between them. The CDR3 extends over 14 amino acids.

The V and J genes are TRBV2 and TRBJ2-3, with D possibly TRBD2 on 7 matching bases. V lost 7 bases and J 1 base, leaving 12 bases between the germline ends. The CDR3 is 14 amino acids. CDR1 and CDR2 from the germline V gene are SNHLY and FYNNEI. The CDR3 sequence: CASKGGVGTDTQYF. The CDR3 DNA sequence: TGTGCCAGCAAAGGGGGGGTGGGCACAGATACGCAGTATTTT.

In this sample, this clonotype turned up once. This chain links TRBV28 with TRBJ2-1, with 9 bases identical to TRBD2. The trim removed 3 bases at V and 4 bases at J, leaving 13 bases unmatched. This CDR3 contains 18 residues. The germline CDR1 and CDR2 sequences are MDHEN and SYDVKM. The CDR3 sequence is CASSLYSGRRVLYNEQFF. Here the CDR3 DNA reads TGTGCCAGCAGTTTGTATAGCGGGAGAAGGGTTTTATACAATGAGCAGTTCTTC.

The chain links TRBV30 to TRBJ1-2; D is undetermined. The ends were cut back, 1 base at V and 2 bases at J, with 5 bases in the middle. The CDR3 has 12 amino acids. Per germline, CDR1 GTSNPN and CDR2 SVGIG (reference sequence). The CDR3 bases are TGTGCCTGGAGTGGCCAGAACTATGGCTACACCTTC. Translated, it gives CAWSGQNYGYTF.

The rearrangement links TRBV9 to TRBJ1-2; tentative D call: TRBD1 (5 bases). The CDR3 runs 13 residues. Germline V gives CDR1 SGDLS, CDR2 YYNGEE. The V end lost 3 bases, the J end lost 7 bases, and 13 bases lay between the germline ends. DNA of the CDR3: TGTGCCAGCAGCGCCCACAGGACGGGTGGCTACACCTTC. Protein product: CASSAHRTGGYTF.

J is TRBJ1-2 and V is TRBV28; D is possibly TRBD1 (6 bases). The V end lost 8 bases, the J end lost 0 bases, and 7 bases lay between the germline ends. Germline CDR1 MDHEN, CDR2 SYDVKM. The CDR3 length is 12 residues. The chain's CDR3 is CASGQSNYGYTF. The CDR3 nucleotides read TGTGCCAGCGGACAGTCTAACTATGGCTACACCTTC.

The gene calls are TRBV14 and TRBJ2-1; 10 positions match TRBD1. Germline V gene data show CDR1 as SGHDN and CDR2 as FVKESK. V gave up 2 bases and J gave up 9 bases; unmatched junction bases: 10. The CDR3 has 16 amino acids. The CDR3 reads CASSQLRGQGLGEQFF. Here the CDR3 DNA reads TGTGCCAGCAGCCAATTAAGGGGACAGGGGCTCGGTGAGCAGTTCTTC.

This clonotype was picked up one time. The chain carries TRBV19 and TRBJ1-2, with 8 bases that match TRBD1. Per germline, CDR1 LNHDA and CDR2 SQIVND (reference sequence). The CDR3 is 15 residues long. V shed 4 bases and J 2 bases; nucleotides not matched to a gene: 6. The CDR3 spells CASSRDRPGNYGYTF. In DNA, the CDR3 is TGTGCCAGTAGTAGGGACAGGCCGGGGAACTATGGCTACACCTTC. The variable domain in full, completed from reference TRBV19 and TRBJ1-2, reads DGGITQSPKYLFRKEGQNVTLSCEQNLNHDAMYWYRQDPGQGLRLIYYSQIVNDFQKGDIAEGYSVSREKKESFPLTVTSAQKNPTAFYLCASSRDRPGNYGYTFGSGTRLTVV.

Here the CDR3 reads CSVGDQPQHF. CDR3 DNA: TGCAGCGTTGGCGATCAGCCCCAGCATTTT. The chain is built from TRBV29-1 and TRBJ1-5; D remains unclear. This CDR3 spans 10 amino acids. Trimming cost V 4 bases and J 5 bases, with 3 bases left between them. CDR1 and CDR2 (germline): SQVTM, ANQGSEA.

This sequence joins TRBV15 and TRBJ1-2, with 12 bases identical to TRBD1. From germline, CDR1 is LNHNV and CDR2 YYDKDF (reference sequence). Trimming took 5 bases from V and 0 from J; bases not matched to a gene: 7. This CDR3 has 17 residues. As DNA, the CDR3 is TGTGCCACCAGCCCAGCCGGGACAGGGGGCACTAACTATGGCTACACCTTC. It is translated as CATSPAGTGGTNYGYTF.

This chain joins TRBV6-2 or TRBV6-3 and TRBJ2-5, with D possibly TRBD1 on 5 matching bases. CDR3 size: 14 residues. Germline CDR1 MNHEY, CDR2 SVGEGT. Deletions cut 2 bases from V and 3 bases from J, with 10 bases between. CDR3 protein: CASSYVQGEETQYF. The CDR3 DNA sequence: TGTGCCAGCAGTTACGTCCAGGGCGAAGAGACCCAGTACTTC.

This chain joins TRBV18 and TRBJ2-5; D gene unclear. The CDR3 totals 10 residues. The germline gives CDR1 KGHSH, CDR2 LQKENI. V was trimmed by 6 bases and J by 5 bases, leaving 4 bases between them. In DNA form, the CDR3 reads TGTGCCAGCTCGGGGGAGACCCAGTACTTC. As protein: CASSGETQYF.

The chain has TRBV20-1 and TRBJ2-2; 7 bases are a match to TRBD2. J lost 0 bases, V lost 5 bases, and 3 bases had no gene match. The germline V gene has CDR1 DFQATT and CDR2 SNEGSKA (reference sequence). The CDR3 covers 14 residues. The CDR3 reads CSAAGLANTGELFF. The CDR3, as DNA: TGCAGTGCTGCAGGACTAGCGAACACCGGGGAGCTGTTTTTT.

The genes are TRBV5-1 and TRBJ2-5, with no clear D. The CDR3 has 14 residues. V was cut by 7 bases and J by 0 bases, with 13 bases left in between. Germline loops: CDR1 SGHRS, CDR2 YFSETQ. CDR3 region: CASGPDGHQETQYF. CDR3 DNA sequence: TGCGCCAGCGGCCCAGACGGACACCAAGAGACCCAGTACTTC.

The gene calls are TRBV20-1 and TRBJ2-3; 10 bases agree with TRBD2. Trimming at V came to 6 bases and at J to 2 bases, leaving 5 bases not matched to a gene. The CDR3 runs 14 residues. CDR1 DFQATT and CDR2 SNEGSKA come from the germline V gene (reference sequence). The chain's CDR3 is CSAELAGSTDTQYF. CDR3 DNA sequence: TGCAGTGCCGAACTAGCGGGATCCACAGATACGCAGTATTTT.

The chain couples TRBV3-1 to TRBJ2-5, with no clear D. Between the trimmed V and J ends, which lost 1 base and 5 bases, there was a span of 11 bases. Per the germline V gene, CDR1 is LGHDT and CDR2 is YNNKEL (reference sequence). The CDR3 length is 14 residues. The CDR3 is CASSQVIGSETQYF. The CDR3 DNA sequence: TGTGCCAGCAGCCAAGTGATCGGCAGTGAGACCCAGTACTTC.